This T cell receptor beta chain came from a study of T-cell reconstitution after alpha-beta-depleted transplantation in children. The CDR3 has 12 residues. V lost 1 base and J 7 bases, leaving 8 bases between the germline ends. Germline lookup yields CDR1 PRHDT and CDR2 FYEKMQ (reference sequence). For this clonotype: Its matching antigen is unknown.

Unique molecular identifiers tagged the TCRbeta library. Each CDR3 protein is one row after TCRdb ran MiXCR on the PCR reads. The top ten clones hold less than 15% of a sample with around 580,000 distinct CDR3 sequences, more than 20% of them seen once. Findings and caveats of the study: In patients about two months after transplant, alpha-beta T cells reportedly arose from several hundred expanded graft clones. Fresh T-cell production supplied most of the T-cell counts and diversity seen one year after transplant.

The input for sequencing was PBMCs, mostly from graft donor cells, taken 360 days after TCRalphabeta/CD19-depleted stem cell transplant. The V and J genes are TRBV13 and TRBJ2-7; D unresolved. The origin of this receptor is a boy under two years old who had a stem cell transplant for acute myeloid leukemia, so the T cells may come from the graft donor. The CDR3 coding sequence is TGTGCCAGCAGCTTAGAGAATGGAGAGCAGTACGTC. Its protein is CASSLENGEQYV.